This TCR beta chain derives from a study of T cells in Graves' hyperthyroidism and ophthalmopathy. Study details: Peripheral blood was acquired at first diagnosis, ahead of any therapy whatsoever.

Authors of the study amplified TCR beta CDR3 regions from RNA transcripts. With the HTBI primer set, the TCR CDR3 went through a first round of RT-PCR. Each CDR3 protein is one row after TCRdb ran MiXCR on the multiplex PCR reads. The sample lists around 450,000 distinct CDR3 sequences; 12% to 15% were seen once. Germline V gene sequence: CDR1 MNHEY, CDR2 SMNVEV (reference sequence). The CDR3 totals 12 residues. V dropped 5 bases and J dropped 4 bases, with 6 bases sitting between them. Sequenced material: blood. This clonotype was sampled from a woman under 30 with Graves' hyperthyroidism. This chain links TRBV27 with TRBJ1-5; unclear D gene. CDR3 in amino acids: CASSARNQPQHF. The CDR3 nucleotides read TGTGCCAGCAGTGCCAGAAATCAGCCCCAGCATTTT.